This T cell receptor beta chain appears in the sequencing data of a study of CD8+ T cells in alopecia areata. Study details: A 6-month period off drug followed tofacitinib, which lasted 6 to 18 months. Overall study findings and caveats: Clonality in lesional scalp, especially alopecia totalis/universalis, exceeded that of normal scalp.

Germline CDR1 and CDR2: SGHRS and YFSETQ. J gave up 4 bases and V 0 bases, and 10 bases lay outside the gene matches. The CDR3 sequence is 17 residues long. Lesional scalp tissue (obtained by punch biopsy) and peripheral blood were collected from alopecia areata patients. Investigators sorted PBMCs to obtain both CD4+ and CD8+ T cells. Points on this clone: Its antigen remains unknown.

cDNA serving as the sequencing template came from extracted, reverse transcribed RNA. Sequenced by immunoSEQ multiplex PCR; TCRdb stores in-frame clones only, minus some. The table includes around 160,000 clones, roughly 48% detected once. The sample consisted of CD4+ T cells sorted from blood. This clonotype was obtained from a human donor with alopecia areata. The chain employs TRBV5-1 and TRBJ2-7, with TRBD1 identical over 10 bases. The CDR3 region is CASSLGLRDRGPYEQYF. For the CDR3, the DNA is TGCGCCAGCAGCTTGGGTCTCCGGGACAGGGGACCGTACGAGCAGTACTTC.